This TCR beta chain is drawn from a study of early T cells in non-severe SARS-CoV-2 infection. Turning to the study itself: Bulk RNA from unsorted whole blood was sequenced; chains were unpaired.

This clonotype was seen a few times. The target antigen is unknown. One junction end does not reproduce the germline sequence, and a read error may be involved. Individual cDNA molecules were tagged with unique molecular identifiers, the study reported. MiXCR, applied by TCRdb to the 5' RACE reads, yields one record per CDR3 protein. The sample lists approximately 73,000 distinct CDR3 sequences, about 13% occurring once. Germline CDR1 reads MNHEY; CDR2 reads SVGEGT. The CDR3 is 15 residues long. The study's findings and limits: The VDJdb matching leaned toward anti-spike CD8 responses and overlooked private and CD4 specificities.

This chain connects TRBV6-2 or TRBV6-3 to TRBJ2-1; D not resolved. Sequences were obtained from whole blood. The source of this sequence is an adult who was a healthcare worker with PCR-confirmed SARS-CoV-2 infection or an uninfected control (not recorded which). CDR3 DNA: TGTGCCAGCAGTCACTCCTCGGCTTCCTACAATGAGCAGTTCTTC. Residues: CASSHSSASYNEQFF.